The rows below give T cell receptor beta chains drawn from one sample of a study of brain T cells in children with intractable seizures. The protocol was immunoSEQ multiplex PCR, while the TCRdb copy is restricted to in-frame clones and leaves out a portion. The table shows approximately 110,000 clones, with 85% to 95% occurring only once. The starting material was peripheral blood, obtained at surgery. The origin of the receptors is a boy younger than two with hemimegalencephaly and intractable seizures. The CDR3 runs from the conserved cysteine through the conserved F or W. Fields, in order: clone size, V gene, J gene, D gene, CDR3 DNA, CDR3 protein. A D gene is named only where the DNA matches it firmly. Clone size is stated in some rows and not others, as once, few, many or a class when expanded.

abundance: .; v_gene: TRBV6-1; j_gene: TRBJ1-2; d_gene: .; CDR3nt: TGTGCCAGCAGTGAAGAAAAGGTGGCAGGTTATGGCTACACCTTC; CDR3aa: CASSEEKVAGYGYTF
abundance: .; v_gene: TRBV29-1; j_gene: TRBJ2-1; d_gene: TRBD2; CDR3nt: TGCAGCGTTGGAGCGGGACCCAATGAGCAGTTCTTC; CDR3aa: CSVGAGPNEQFF
abundance: .; v_gene: TRBV7-9; j_gene: TRBJ2-1; d_gene: TRBD2; CDR3nt: TGTGCCAGCAGTCTAGCGGGAGTCTATGAGCAGTTCTTC; CDR3aa: CASSLAGVYEQFF
abundance: .; v_gene: TRBV11-3; j_gene: TRBJ1-5; d_gene: .; CDR3nt: TGTGCCAGCAGCTTAGATTCAAGGGTGGGACAGCCCCAGCATTTT; CDR3aa: CASSLDSRVGQPQHF
abundance: .; v_gene: TRBV4-3; j_gene: TRBJ1-2; d_gene: TRBD1; CDR3nt: TGCGCCAGCAGCCAAGATATGAGACAGGGAATAGAGGGCTACACCTTC; CDR3aa: CASSQDMRQGIEGYTF
abundance: .; v_gene: TRBV27; j_gene: TRBJ2-1; d_gene: TRBD2; CDR3nt: TGTGCCAGCAGTTTGAGGGTCGCGGGAGGGCCGAATGAGCAGTTCTTC; CDR3aa: CASSLRVAGGPNEQFF
abundance: .; v_gene: TRBV28; j_gene: TRBJ2-7; d_gene: TRBD1; CDR3nt: TGTGCCAGCAGTTTCTCGACAGGGGGCTACGAGCAGTACTTC; CDR3aa: CASSFSTGGYEQYF
abundance: .; v_gene: TRBV3-1/TRBV3-2; j_gene: TRBJ2-3; d_gene: .; CDR3nt: TGTGCCAGCAGCCACTACAGGGAGAGCAAGGATACGCAGTATTTT; CDR3aa: CASSHYRESKDTQYF
abundance: .; v_gene: TRBV28; j_gene: TRBJ1-5; d_gene: .; CDR3nt: TGTGCCAGCAGTTTAGGCTGGGGGATTAGCAATCAGCCCCAGCATTTT; CDR3aa: CASSLGWGISNQPQHF
abundance: .; v_gene: TRBV28; j_gene: TRBJ1-1; d_gene: .; CDR3nt: TGTGCCAGCAGTTTATCCCCTGGGAACGACCCTGAAGCTTTCTTT; CDR3aa: CASSLSPGNDPEAFF
abundance: .; v_gene: TRBV2; j_gene: TRBJ2-5; d_gene: TRBD1; CDR3nt: TGTGCCAGCAGTGTAGACAGGGGAAAAGAGACCCAGTACTTC; CDR3aa: CASSVDRGKETQYF
abundance: .; v_gene: TRBV3-1/TRBV3-2; j_gene: TRBJ2-1; d_gene: .; CDR3nt: TGTGCCAGCAGCCAATCACACTCCTACAATGAGCAGTTCTTC; CDR3aa: CASSQSHSYNEQFF
abundance: .; v_gene: TRBV7-3; j_gene: TRBJ1-1; d_gene: .; CDR3nt: TGTGCCAGCAGCTTAACCCCCCCTGTTAAGAACACTGAAGCTTTCTTT; CDR3aa: CASSLTPPVKNTEAFF
abundance: .; v_gene: TRBV27; j_gene: TRBJ2-7; d_gene: TRBD2; CDR3nt: TGTGCCAGCAGTTTGGCCCTAGCGGGAGCTGGCGAGCAGTACTTC; CDR3aa: CASSLALAGAGEQYF
abundance: .; v_gene: TRBV5-4; j_gene: TRBJ2-3; d_gene: TRBD2; CDR3nt: TGTGCCAGCAGCTTTGGGGGGGTGGATACGCAGTATTTT; CDR3aa: CASSFGGVDTQYF
abundance: .; v_gene: TRBV27; j_gene: TRBJ2-5; d_gene: TRBD2; CDR3nt: TGTGCCAGCATCGGGACGCCTAGCGGGACGGGGGGGGAGACCCAGTACTTC; CDR3aa: CASIGTPSGTGGETQYF
abundance: once; v_gene: TRBV4-2; j_gene: TRBJ2-7; d_gene: TRBD1; CDR3nt: TGTGCCAGCAGCCAAGTGACAGGGGGCGAATACGAGCAGTACTTC; CDR3aa: CASSQVTGGEYEQYF